A single sample gave rise to the 10 T cell receptor beta chains below, sequenced in a study of shared clonotypes between healthy human individuals. Sequenced by immunoSEQ multiplex PCR; TCRdb stores in-frame clones only, minus some. The data hold hundreds of thousands of clones, with around 73% observed a single time. Sequencing was performed on memory CD4+ T cells sorted from blood. Noted subset: CD45RA-negative fraction. These receptors all stem from a woman aged 25-40 years in good health.

This sequence joins TRBV28 and TRBJ1-5, with TRBD1 matching 7 bases. The CDR3 loop spans 16 amino acids. V lost 5 bases to trimming and J lost 5 bases; unmatched junction nucleotides: 12. Looked up from germline, CDR1 is MDHEN and CDR2 is SYDVKM. CDR3 protein: CASSLPGTVSYQPQHF. The CDR3 DNA sequence: TGTGCCAGCAGTCTCCCCGGGACAGTAAGCTATCAGCCCCAGCATTTT.

In this sample, this clone turned up a few times. This rearrangement joins TRBV5-6 to TRBJ2-5, with 9 bases matching TRBD2. With V trimmed by 4 bases and J by 0 bases, 7 bases remained unmatched. Germline assignment: CDR1 SGHDT and CDR2 YYEEEE. The CDR3 has 16 amino acids. The CDR3 sequence: CASSLTSGSYQETQYF. Written as DNA, the CDR3 is TGTGCCAGCAGCCTGACTAGCGGTTCATACCAAGAGACCCAGTACTTC.

The chain uses TRBV11-2 and TRBJ2-1; 10 bases line up with TRBD1. The CDR3 sequence is 15 residues long. The V and J ends lost 5 bases and 2 bases, in that order; junction bases with no gene match: 3. CDR1 SGHAT and CDR2 FQNNGV come from the germline V gene. The CDR3 DNA follows: TGTGCCAGCAGCCAGACAGGGGGCGCCTACAATGAGCAGTTCTTC. Translating it yields CASSQTGGAYNEQFF.

The chain is built from TRBV19 and TRBJ2-5; unclear D gene. The CDR3 runs 13 residues. Trimming removed 3 bases at V and 2 bases at J, with 7 bases between. Looked up from germline, CDR1 is LNHDA and CDR2 is SQIVND (reference sequence). The CDR3 protein is CASSMLDQETQYF. CDR3 DNA sequence: TGTGCCAGTAGTATGCTAGATCAAGAGACCCAGTACTTC.

The rearrangement uses TRBV5-1 and TRBJ2-5, with 7 bases that match TRBD2. The length of the CDR3 is 13 residues. With 5 bases clipped from V and 1 base from J, the junction kept 2 bases outside the gene matches. CDR1 SGHRS and CDR2 YFSETQ come from the germline V gene. This CDR3 is CASRRGTQETQYF. The CDR3 nucleotides are TGCGCCAGCAGGCGGGGGACCCAAGAGACCCAGTACTTC.

This clone was counted ten times or more. The chain recombines TRBV10-3 with TRBJ2-7; possible D gene TRBD1, 6 bases. This CDR3 spans 13 amino acids. The V gene lost 0 bases and the J gene lost 3 bases, with 6 bases spanning the gap. Germline V CDR1 and CDR2: ENHRY, SYGVKD. The DNA of the CDR3 is TGTGCCATCAGTGAGTCAGGGGGCTACGAGCAGTACTTC. Protein: CAISESGGYEQYF.

The rearrangement links TRBV19 to TRBJ2-1; D is uncertain. The CDR3 is 13 residues long. Trimming left V 5 bases short and J 8 bases short, with 13 bases between. CDR1 is LNHDA and CDR2 is SQIVND in the germline V gene (reference sequence). DNA for the CDR3: TGTGCCAGTAGTTACCCGGGCCGGGATGAGCAGTTCTTC. Translation: CASSYPGRDEQFF.

There are a few counts of this clone. V usage is TRBV18 and J usage is TRBJ2-1; 7 bases line up with TRBD2. Germline CDR1 is KGHSH and CDR2 is LQKENI. Trimming at V came to 3 bases and at J to 10 bases, leaving 9 bases not matched to a gene. The CDR3 contains 14 residues. The CDR3 sequence is CASSPDVTGGEQFF. The CDR3 nucleotides are TGTGCCAGCTCACCGGATGTTACGGGAGGAGAGCAGTTCTTC. Supplemented by reference TRBV18 and TRBJ2-1, the full variable domain reads NAGVMQNPRHLVRRRGQEARLRCSPMKGHSHVYWYRQLPEEGLKFMVYLQKENIIDESGMPKERFSAEFPKEGPSILRIQQVVRGDSAAYFCASSPDVTGGEQFFGPGTRLTVL.

The chain carries TRBV6-1 and TRBJ1-1; D possibly corresponds to TRBD1 (5 bases). The CDR3 extends over 13 amino acids. Trimming stripped 9 bases from V and 0 bases from J, with 11 bases between. Germline V gives CDR1 MNHNS, CDR2 SASEGT. The CDR3 protein is CASWDGLNTEAFF. The CDR3 bases are TGTGCCAGTTGGGACGGATTGAACACTGAAGCTTTCTTT.

V is TRBV7-8 and J is TRBJ2-1; 15 nucleotides align to TRBD2. CDR3 length equals 18 residues. Trimming cost V 0 bases and J 3 bases; bases outside gene matches: 3. In germline, CDR1 is SGHVS, CDR2 FQNEAQ. CDR3 coding DNA: TGTGCCAGCAGCTTAGCCCGGACTAGCGGGAGGGTCTACAATGAGCAGTTCTTC. Translated: CASSLARTSGRVYNEQFF. Complete variable domain (other parts from reference TRBV7-8 and TRBJ2-1): GAGVSQSPRYKVAKRGQDVALRCDPISGHVSLFWYQQALGQGPEFLTYFQNEAQLDKSGLPSDRFFAERPEGSVSTLKIQRTQQEDSAVYLCASSLARTSGRVYNEQFFGPGTRLTVL.